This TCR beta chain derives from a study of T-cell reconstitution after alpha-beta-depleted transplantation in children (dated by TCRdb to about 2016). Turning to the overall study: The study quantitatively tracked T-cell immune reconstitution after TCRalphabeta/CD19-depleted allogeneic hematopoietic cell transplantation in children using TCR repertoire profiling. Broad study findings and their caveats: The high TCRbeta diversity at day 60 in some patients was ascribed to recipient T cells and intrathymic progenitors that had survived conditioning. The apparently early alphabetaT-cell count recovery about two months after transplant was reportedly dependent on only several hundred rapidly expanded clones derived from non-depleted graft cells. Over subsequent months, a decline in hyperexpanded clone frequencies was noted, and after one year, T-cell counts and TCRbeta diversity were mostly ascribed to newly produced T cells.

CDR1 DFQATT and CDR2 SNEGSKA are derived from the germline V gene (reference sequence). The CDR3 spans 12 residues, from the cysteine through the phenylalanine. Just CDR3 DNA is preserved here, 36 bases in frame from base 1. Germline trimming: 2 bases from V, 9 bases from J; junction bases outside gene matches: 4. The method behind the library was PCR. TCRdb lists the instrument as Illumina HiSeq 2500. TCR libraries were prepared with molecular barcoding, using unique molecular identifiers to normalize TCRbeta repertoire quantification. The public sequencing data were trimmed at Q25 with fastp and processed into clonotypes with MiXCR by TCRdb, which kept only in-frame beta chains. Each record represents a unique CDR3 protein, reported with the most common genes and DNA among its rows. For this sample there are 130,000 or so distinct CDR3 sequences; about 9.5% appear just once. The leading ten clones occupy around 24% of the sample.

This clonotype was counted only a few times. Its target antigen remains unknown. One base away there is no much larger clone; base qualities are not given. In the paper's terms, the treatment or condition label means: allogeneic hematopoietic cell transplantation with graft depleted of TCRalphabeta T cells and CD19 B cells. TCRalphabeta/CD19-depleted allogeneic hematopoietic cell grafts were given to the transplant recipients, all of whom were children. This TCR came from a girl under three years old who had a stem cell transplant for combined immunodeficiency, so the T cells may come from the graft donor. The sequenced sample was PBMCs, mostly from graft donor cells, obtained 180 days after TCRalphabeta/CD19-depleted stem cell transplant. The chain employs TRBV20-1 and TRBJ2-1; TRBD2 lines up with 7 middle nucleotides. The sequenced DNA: TGCAGTGCTAGACCGGGGGGTTTTGAGCAGTTCTTC. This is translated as CSARPGGFEQFF.